The clone carrying this T cell receptor (beta chain) came up many times. The antigen is unknown. The record originates from a study of T cells in Graves' hyperthyroidism and ophthalmopathy. Study findings and constraints: Most clonotypes expanded in thyroid above 0.001 were likewise present in blood.

Stable Graves' hyperthyroidism meant no ophthalmopathy progression within 18 months. 10 ml fresh peripheral blood yielded the PBMCs. Amplified TCR beta CDR3 regions derived from RNA transcripts. A first-round RT-PCR of the TCR CDR3 used the HTBI primer set. MiXCR, applied by TCRdb to the multiplex PCR reads, yields one record per CDR3 protein. This table holds 600,000 to 650,000 distinct CDR3 sequences, roughly 16% found once. There are 13 residues in the CDR3. Trimming pared 4 bases from V and 12 bases from J, leaving 16 bases between. Germline V CDR1 and CDR2: SGHDN, FVKESK. This clonotype was obtained from a woman aged 25 to 45 with Graves' hyperthyroidism. Sequencing input: blood. V usage is TRBV14 and J usage is TRBJ2-1; D may be TRBD2 (6 bases). The DNA for the CDR3 is TGTGCCAGCAGCCTCACCACGGTCGGGGGGCAGTTCTTC. Translated, it gives CASSLTTVGGQFF.